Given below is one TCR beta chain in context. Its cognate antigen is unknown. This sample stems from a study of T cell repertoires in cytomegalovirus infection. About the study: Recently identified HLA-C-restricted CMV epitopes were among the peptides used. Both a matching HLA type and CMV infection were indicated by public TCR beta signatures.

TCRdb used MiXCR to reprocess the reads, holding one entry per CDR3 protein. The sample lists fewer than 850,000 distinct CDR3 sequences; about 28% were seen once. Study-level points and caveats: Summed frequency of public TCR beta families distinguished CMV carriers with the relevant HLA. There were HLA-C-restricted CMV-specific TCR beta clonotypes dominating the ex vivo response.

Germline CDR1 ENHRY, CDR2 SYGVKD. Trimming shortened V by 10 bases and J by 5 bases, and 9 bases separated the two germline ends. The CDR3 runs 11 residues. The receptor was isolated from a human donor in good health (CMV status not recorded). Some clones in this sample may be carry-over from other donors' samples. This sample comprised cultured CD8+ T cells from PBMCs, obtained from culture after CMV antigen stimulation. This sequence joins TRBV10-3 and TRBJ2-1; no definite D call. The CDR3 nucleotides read TGTGCCACCTTTGGGGACAATGAGCAGTTCTTC. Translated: CATFGDNEQFF.